Presented here are 16 T cell receptor beta chains from one specimen sequenced in a study of T cells in Graves' hyperthyroidism and ophthalmopathy. The TCR beta CDR3 regions underwent amplification using RNA transcripts as the source. RT-PCR in the first round (using the HTBI primer set) targeted the TCR CDR3. TCRdb processed the multiplex PCR reads anew with MiXCR; each CDR3 protein has one entry. The table includes a few hundred thousand distinct CDR3 sequences, approximately 14% detected once. The source material was blood. The receptors derive from a woman aged 18-29 years with Graves' hyperthyroidism that later progressed to Graves' ophthalmopathy.

The chain has TRBV6-1 and TRBJ2-1, with a possible D match to TRBD1 (6 bases). The CDR3 is 11 amino acids. Germline CDR1 and CDR2: MNHNS and SASEGT. Trimming removed 3 bases from V and 11 bases from J, with 8 bases in between. The CDR3 DNA follows: TGTGCCAGCAGTGACCGGGACAAGCAGTTCTTC. Protein sequence: CASSDRDKQFF.

This clonotype was observed a handful of times. This chain links TRBV6-1 with TRBJ2-6; TRBD1 might be the D (6 bases). Trimming shortened V by 5 bases and J by 1 base, and 6 bases separated the two germline ends. The CDR3 spans 14 residues. Germline V gene data show CDR1 as MNHNS and CDR2 as SASEGT. Here the CDR3 DNA reads TGTGCCAGCAGTACAGGGTCTGGGGCCAACGTCCTGACTTTC. Its translation is CASSTGSGANVLTF.

This clonotype came up many times. V usage is TRBV2 and J usage is TRBJ1-4; weak D call: TRBD1 (5 bases). CDR1 SNHLY and CDR2 FYNNEI come from the germline V gene. Trimming took off 2 bases at V and 8 bases at J, with 12 bases between the two ends. CDR3 length: 14 amino acids. The CDR3 bases are TGTGCCAGCAGTGAATCGGCGAGGGACGAAAAACTGTTTTTT. Protein product: CASSESARDEKLFF.

The table lists this clonotype with many counts. The chain is built from TRBV12-5 and TRBJ2-3; no definite D call. The V gene lost 7 bases and the J gene lost 4 bases, with 12 bases spanning the gap. This CDR3 has 13 amino acids. CDR1 and CDR2 (germline): LGHNT, FRNRAP. The DNA for the CDR3 is TGTGCTAGTGAGCGAGGCAGACCAGATACGCAGTATTTT. This translates into CASERGRPDTQYF.

A word on this clonotype: This may come from a read error, since a much larger clone is one base off. CDR3 amino acids: CASSIHSGEWEGDTQYF. In DNA, the CDR3 is TGTGCCAGCAGCATACACTCGGGGGAGTGGGAAGGAGATACGCAGTATTTT. V gene TRBV7-8 combines with J gene TRBJ2-3; a possible D gene is TRBD2 (6 bases). The CDR3 contains 17 residues. Deletions cut 5 bases from V and 5 bases from J, with 23 bases between. Germline V CDR1 and CDR2: SGHVS, FQNEAQ.

This clonotype was counted ten times or more. The gene calls are TRBV6-1 and TRBJ2-5; D is perhaps TRBD1 (5 bases). Per germline, CDR1 MNHNS and CDR2 SASEGT. This CDR3 is built from 16 residues. Trimming took 5 bases from V and 4 from J, leaving 20 bases between them. The CDR3 region has the DNA TGTGCCAGCAGTCCCCAGGGCCCGGACCGGCCAGAGACCCAGTACTTC. It specifies CASSPQGPDRPETQYF.

This clonotype was seen ten or more times. The chain has TRBV10-3 and TRBJ1-1, with D perhaps matching TRBD1 (5 bases). Trimming shortened V by 4 bases and J by 1 base, and 10 bases separated the two germline ends. The CDR3 sequence is 14 residues long. Germline lookup yields CDR1 ENHRY and CDR2 SYGVKD. CDR3 coding DNA: TGTGCCATCAGTGTAAGAGGGGAGAACACTGAAGCTTTCTTT. The encoded protein is CAISVRGENTEAFF.

This clonotype was recorded many times. The chain is built from TRBV3-1 and TRBJ1-1; D not resolved. CDR3 length equals 14 residues. Per the germline V gene, CDR1 is LGHDT and CDR2 is YNNKEL (reference sequence). V gave up 1 base and J gave up 6 bases, with 12 bases separating them. The CDR3 loop reads CASSQGLSGPEAFF. For the CDR3, the DNA is TGTGCCAGCAGCCAAGGTCTGTCTGGGCCTGAAGCTTTCTTT.

This clonotype was observed at least ten times. The chain is built from TRBV6-2 or TRBV6-3 and TRBJ2-5, with a tentative D call TRBD2 (6 bases). The germline V gene encodes CDR1 MNHEY and CDR2 SVGEGT. The ends were cut back, 1 base at V and 5 bases at J, with 14 bases in the middle. This CDR3 has 15 residues. CDR3 nucleotide sequence: TGTGCCAGCAGTTACTACGGGAGTCGTCGGGAGACCCAGTACTTC. It specifies CASSYYGSRRETQYF.

The J gene is TRBJ2-5, the V gene TRBV12-3 or TRBV12-4, with 13 bases matching TRBD2. This CDR3 spans 18 amino acids. J lost 2 bases, V lost 7 bases, and 13 bases had no gene match. CDR3 sequence (DNA): TGTGCCAGCACCTCCCGGGGAAGGGGACTAGCGGGGCAAGAGACCCAGTACTTC. Amino acids: CASTSRGRGLAGQETQYF.

This clonotype showed up just a few times. CDR3 residues: CASHRTDENYEQFF. In nucleotides, the CDR3 is TGTGCCAGCCACCGGACAGACGAAAACTACGAGCAGTTCTTC. The rearrangement uses TRBV28 and TRBJ2-7; tentative D call: TRBD1 (6 bases). The J call may be mistaken, given a closer DNA end match to TRBJ2-1. Germline V gene data show CDR1 as MDHEN and CDR2 as SYDVKM. There are 14 residues in the CDR3.

V gene TRBV20-1 combines with J gene TRBJ2-4, with D possibly matching TRBD1 (5 bases). The length of the CDR3 is 14 residues. Per the germline V gene, CDR1 is DFQATT and CDR2 is SNEGSKA (reference sequence). V lost 3 bases and J lost 0, with 9 bases in between. CDR3 nucleotide sequence: TGCAGTGCTAGTCGACAGATAGCCAAAAACATTCAGTACTTC. Protein product: CSASRQIAKNIQYF.

This clonotype occurred many times. The rearrangement links TRBV20-1 to TRBJ2-7; TRBD2 might be the D (5 bases). The CDR3 loop spans 13 amino acids. Trimming cost V 2 bases and J 0 bases, with 8 bases left between them. Germline V gene lookup returns CDR1 DFQATT and CDR2 SNEGSKA (reference sequence). In DNA, the CDR3 is TGCAGTGCTAGACGGCGGGCCTCCTACGAGCAGTACTTC. Translating gives CSARRRASYEQYF.

There are many counts of this clonotype. V and J are TRBV6-1 and TRBJ1-1, with a possible D match to TRBD1 (5 bases). V shed 11 bases and J shed 9 bases, with 16 bases lying between them. Germline V gene data show CDR1 as MNHNS and CDR2 as SASEGT. The CDR3 is made up of 11 amino acids. The CDR3 sequence: CAAQDTPKAFF. CDR3 sequence (DNA): TGTGCCGCTCAGGACACTCCAAAAGCTTTCTTT.

This clonotype was seen ten or more times. The gene calls are TRBV6-2 or TRBV6-3 and TRBJ2-5, with D possibly TRBD1 on 6 matching bases. This CDR3 is 14 amino acids long. Trimming took off 6 bases at V and 5 bases at J, with 16 bases between the two ends. Germline CDR1 MNHEY, CDR2 SVGEGT. CDR3 nucleotides: TGTGCCAGCAGGAAAAGCTCAGGGGCCGAGACCCAGTACTTC. This encodes CASRKSSGAETQYF.

This clonotype turned up a few times. The rearrangement uses TRBV29-1 and TRBJ2-1, with 10 bases fitting TRBD2. The CDR3 consists of 13 residues. V dropped 6 bases and J dropped 7; count of bases not matched to a gene: 6. CDR1 and CDR2 (germline): SQVTM, ANQGSEA. The CDR3 is CSVVTSGINEQFF. The CDR3 DNA sequence: TGCAGCGTAGTAACTAGCGGGATTAATGAGCAGTTCTTC.